Listed here are 23 T cell receptor beta chains from one sample, sequenced in a study of T cells after yellow fever vaccination. Via MiXCR, TCRdb re-called the 5' RACE reads, giving one row per CDR3 protein. Altogether 200,000 to 300,000 distinct CDR3 sequences are present, more than 6.5% being singletons, with the ten largest covering around 1.1%. The sequenced sample was CD4+ T cells sorted from PBMCs, obtained on the day of the yellow fever booster vaccination. These receptor sequences come from a man aged 25 to 40 who received the YFV17D yellow fever vaccine.

This clonotype was picked up a small number of times. This sequence joins TRBV18 and TRBJ2-1, with no clear D. This CDR3 comprises 16 residues. Germline V gene data show CDR1 as KGHSH and CDR2 as LQKENI. V was cut by 3 bases and J by 8 bases, with 20 bases left in between. The chain's CDR3 is CASSPLGSVSGDEQFF. CDR3 nucleotides: TGTGCCAGCTCACCCCTTGGGTCCGTGAGTGGGGATGAGCAGTTCTTC.

Many counts were recorded for this clonotype. The V gene is TRBV11-1, the J gene TRBJ2-4, with 8 nucleotides matching TRBD1. Germline V CDR1 and CDR2: SGHAT, FQDESV (reference sequence). With V trimmed by 4 bases and J by 6 bases, 2 bases remained unmatched. This CDR3 contains 13 residues. CDR3 in DNA: TGTGCCAGCAGCTCCGGACAGGGAAACATTCAGTACTTC. Translated: CASSSGQGNIQYF. The full variable domain, with the rest looked up from reference TRBV11-1 and TRBJ2-4, is EAEVAQSPRYKITEKSQAVAFWCDPISGHATLYWYRQILGQGPELLVQFQDESVVDDSQLPKDRFSAERLKGVDSTLKIQPAELGDSAMYLCASSSGQGNIQYFGAGTRLSVL.

This clonotype was seen at least ten times. The chain links TRBV18 to TRBJ2-1, with no clear D. Deletions cut 2 bases from V and 15 bases from J, with 14 bases between. The CDR3 runs 12 residues. CDR1 and CDR2 from the germline V gene are KGHSH and LQKENI. The chain's CDR3 is CASSPEVESLFF. Here the CDR3 DNA reads TGTGCCAGCTCACCAGAGGTGGAGAGCTTGTTCTTC.

This clonotype was seen a handful of times. This chain connects TRBV20-1 to TRBJ2-2; D gene ambiguous. Trimming left V 6 bases short and J 1 base short, with 9 bases between. Germline V gene data show CDR1 as DFQATT and CDR2 as SNEGSKA (reference sequence). The CDR3 totals 13 residues. The CDR3 DNA reads as TGCAGTGCCGAACCACAGAACACCGGGGAGCTGTTTTTT. Its protein product is CSAEPQNTGELFF.

J is TRBJ1-1 and V is TRBV18; 8 positions match TRBD1. CDR1 is KGHSH, CDR2 LQKENI, per germline. The CDR3 is made up of 14 amino acids. After removal of 3 bases from V and 8 bases from J, the junction contained 8 bases not matched to a gene. The CDR3 DNA reads TGTGCCAGCTCACCCGTCGGACAGGGAAGAGAAGCTTTCTTT. This gives the protein CASSPVGQGREAFF.

This clonotype was seen more than once but under ten times. The rearrangement links TRBV29-1 to TRBJ1-1; D not certain. V dropped 4 bases and J dropped 0 bases, with 9 bases sitting between them. In germline, CDR1 is SQVTM, CDR2 ANQGSEA. CDR3 length: 13 residues. The CDR3, as DNA: TGCAGCGTTGTACTGCTAGTGAACACTGAAGCTTTCTTT. Protein: CSVVLLVNTEAFF.

This clonotype was observed a handful of times. This chain joins TRBV6-5 and TRBJ2-7; 8 bases fit TRBD1. Germline values: CDR1 MNHEY, CDR2 SVGAGI. With 0 bases clipped from V and 1 base from J, the junction kept 2 bases outside the gene matches. CDR3 size: 15 residues. In DNA, the CDR3 is TGTGCCAGCAGTTACTCCACAGGGGGGTCCTACGAGCAGTACTTC. Protein sequence: CASSYSTGGSYEQYF.

In this sample, this clonotype turned up many times. V usage is TRBV5-1 and J usage is TRBJ2-3, with D possibly being TRBD1 or TRBD2 (5 bases each). Germline V gene sequence: CDR1 SGHRS, CDR2 YFSETQ. The ends were cut back, 6 bases at V and 2 bases at J, with 13 bases in the middle. The CDR3 consists of 14 residues. DNA for the CDR3: TGCGCCAGCACCCGAGCGGACATCACAGATACGCAGTATTTT. Translated: CASTRADITDTQYF.

This clonotype has just a few counts. The chain joins TRBV10-3 to TRBJ2-3, with D tentatively TRBD1 or TRBD2 (5 bases each). Germline lookup yields CDR1 ENHRY and CDR2 SYGVKD. The length of the CDR3 is 14 residues. Between the trimmed V and J ends, which lost 10 bases and 3 bases, there was a span of 17 bases. CDR3 loop: CANRDPASTDTQYF. The CDR3 coding sequence is TGTGCCAATCGGGACCCCGCCTCAACAGATACGCAGTATTTT.

In this sample, this clonotype turned up a few times. The chain recombines TRBV29-1 with TRBJ2-1; TRBD1 aligns across 7 bases. The V segment lost 7 bases and the J segment 6 bases; nucleotides outside the gene matches: 21. The CDR3 has 17 amino acids. Germline CDR1 reads SQVTM; CDR2 reads ANQGSEA. In DNA form, the CDR3 reads TGCAGCGGGGGTCGGACGCCGGTCAGGGGGATTGTCAATGAGCAGTTCTTC. Translation gives CSGGRTPVRGIVNEQFF.

The rearrangement joins TRBV5-4 to TRBJ2-1, with 8 bases lining up with TRBD2. In germline, CDR1 is SGHNT, CDR2 YYREEE (reference sequence). This CDR3 contains 13 residues. J lost 10 bases, V lost 3 bases, and 6 bases had no gene match. The CDR3 bases are TGTGCCAGCAGCTCAGATAGCGGGAACGAGCAGTTCTTC. It translates to CASSSDSGNEQFF.

This clonotype has only a few counts. This rearrangement joins TRBV14 to TRBJ2-5; D is perhaps TRBD2 (6 bases). Trimming left V 3 bases short and J 5 bases short, with 13 bases between. Germline V lookup: CDR1 SGHDN, CDR2 FVKESK. The CDR3 is 14 residues long. Here the CDR3 reads CASSHGLAMETQYF. CDR3 bases: TGTGCCAGCAGCCACGGGCTAGCGATGGAGACCCAGTACTTC.

This clonotype was seen only a few times. The gene calls are TRBV20-1 and TRBJ2-3; D might be TRBD1 (6 bases). The V end was cut by 1 base, the J end by 6 bases, with 11 bases between. Germline V gives CDR1 DFQATT, CDR2 SNEGSKA (reference sequence). The CDR3 loop spans 13 amino acids. CDR3 nucleotide sequence: TGCAGTGCTAGAGTTACAGGGCGGGATACGCAGTATTTT. This translates into CSARVTGRDTQYF.

This clonotype has a handful of counts. The chain uses TRBV12-3 or TRBV12-4 and TRBJ1-5; D is perhaps TRBD1 (5 bases). Trimming cost V 5 bases and J 7 bases, with 9 bases left between them. This CDR3 has 12 amino acids. The CDR3 coding sequence is TGTGCCAGCAGTGTCTGGGGGCAGCCCCAGCATTTT. Its translation: CASSVWGQPQHF.

This clonotype was counted only a few times. The chain uses TRBV4-1 and TRBJ2-5; D might be TRBD1 (6 bases). The V and J ends lost 7 bases and 1 base respectively, with 13 bases between them. Germline lookup yields CDR1 MGHRA and CDR2 YSYEKL. The CDR3 length is 14 residues. The CDR3 nucleotides are TGCGCCAGCAAAAAACAGGGAAGCCAAGAGACCCAGTACTTC. Residues: CASKKQGSQETQYF.

The genes are TRBV19 and TRBJ1-1; D gene unclear. Trimming left V 0 bases short and J 10 bases short, with 9 bases between. CDR1 LNHDA and CDR2 SQIVND come from the germline V gene (reference sequence). This CDR3 is 12 amino acids long. For the CDR3, the DNA is TGTGCCAGTAGTATAGACACACTGGGAGCTTTCTTT. It specifies CASSIDTLGAFF.

The CDR3: CSARRGASNQPQHF. For the CDR3, the DNA is TGCAGTGCTCGAAGGGGGGCAAGCAATCAGCCCCAGCATTTT. The V and J genes are TRBV20-1 and TRBJ1-5; a weak D match, TRBD1 (6 bases). The V and J ends lost 5 bases and 1 base respectively, with 12 bases between them. CDR1 and CDR2 from the germline V gene are DFQATT and SNEGSKA (reference sequence). The CDR3 sequence is 14 residues long.

To note about this clonotype: A much more abundant neighbour one base away suggests this may be a read error. V usage is TRBV20-1 and J usage is TRBJ2-4; D perhaps matches TRBD1 (5 bases). The CDR3 is 14 residues long. The V gene lost 8 bases and the J gene lost 3 bases, with 17 bases spanning the gap. The germline CDR1 and CDR2 sequences are DFQATT and SNEGSKA (reference sequence). Here the CDR3 reads CSTREGVGKNIQYF. CDR3 bases: TGCAGTACCAGGGAAGGGGTTGGCAAAAACATTCAGTACTTC.

The rearrangement uses TRBV5-4 and TRBJ2-1; 12 nucleotides line up with TRBD2. The CDR3 totals 15 residues. In germline, CDR1 is SGHNT, CDR2 YYREEE (reference sequence). V lost 4 bases to trimming and J lost 10 bases; unmatched junction nucleotides: 9. CDR3 sequence: CASSVPGLAGREQFF. The CDR3 DNA reads as TGTGCCAGCAGCGTCCCGGGACTAGCGGGCCGAGAGCAGTTCTTC.

This clonotype was counted a few times. The chain is built from TRBV5-1 and TRBJ2-1; D is unclear. The CDR3 loop spans 14 amino acids. From germline, CDR1 is SGHRS and CDR2 YFSETQ. V was trimmed by 4 bases and J by 4 bases, leaving 12 bases between them. The CDR3: CASSPGPTYNEQFF. CDR3 sequence (DNA): TGCGCCAGCAGCCCGGGTCCTACTTACAATGAGCAGTTCTTC.

This clonotype has at least ten counts. The rearrangement joins TRBV29-1 to TRBJ2-5; perhaps TRBD2 as D (5 bases). The germline V gene has CDR1 SQVTM and CDR2 ANQGSEA. This CDR3 has 14 amino acids. V was clipped by 6 bases and J by 4 bases, with 18 bases between them. The CDR3, as DNA: TGCAGCGTCTCCTCGGGTGACGAGGGAGAGACCCAGTACTTC. This gives the protein CSVSSGDEGETQYF.

This chain uses TRBV12-3 or TRBV12-4 with TRBJ2-7; D is tentatively TRBD1 or TRBD2 (7 bases each). The CDR3 totals 15 residues. Trimming removed 1 base at V and 7 bases at J, with 17 bases between. The CDR3 reads CASSLVPGGDKEQYF. CDR3 bases: TGTGCCAGCAGTTTAGTCCCAGGGGGGGATAAGGAGCAGTACTTC.

Many counts were recorded for this clonotype. The V and J genes are TRBV6-5 and TRBJ2-7, with 7 bases identical to TRBD1. V shed 5 bases and J 7 bases; nucleotides not matched to a gene: 5. Germline V gene data show CDR1 as MNHEY and CDR2 as SVGAGI. The CDR3 runs to 12 residues. The CDR3 DNA is TGTGCCAGCAGTACAGGGGCGCGAGAGCAGTACTTC. Residues: CASSTGAREQYF.